This TCR beta chain originates from a study of blood T cell repertoires in COVID-19 (dated by TCRdb to the early 2020s). For the wider study: Samples from collaborators originated in the United States, Italy and Spain and spanned both the acute and convalescent phases of COVID-19. The prospective study material was composed of cDNA or gDNA derived from T cells, B-cell-depleted T cells, or PBMCs. Deeply sampled blood TCRbeta repertoires from subjects exposed to, actively infected with, or recovered from COVID-19 were included in the dataset. The repertoires were released in a freely available public database meant as a resource for research on the immune response to SARS-CoV-2. The samples were drawn from the first 160 participants of the ongoing ImmuneRACE study and from about 1,200 subjects provided by 6 global collaborators. A de-identified subject ID, COVID-19 status, age in years and sex were almost always included in the sample metadata. Where HLA class I and class II types were available, the types were taken from metadata supplied by the sample provider, not from assay-based typing.

The CDR3 starts with the cysteine, ends with the phenylalanine, and has 14 residues. Of all the DNA, just the CDR3 is kept, 42 bases in frame from base 1. The germline V and J ends show losses of 4 bases and 5 bases respectively, and no gene match explains 7 bases of the junction. From the germline V gene (reference sequence), CDR1 is LNHDA and CDR2 is SQIVND. There are a few counts of this clone. No cognate antigen has been identified for it. No base quality values were provided; no much bigger clone lies one nucleotide off. Broad study findings and their caveats: How much clinical and demographic metadata was included differed by source and by participant, and the metadata was provided uncurated.

The collaborating institutions used their own protocols to collect whole blood in K2EDTA tubes. For TCRbeta analysis, collaborators shipped samples in one of three forms: frozen whole blood, isolated PBMCs, or DNA extracted from either of those sample types. TCRbeta CDR3 regions were amplified from genomic DNA by means of the immunoSEQ Assay, a bias-controlled multiplex PCR. Regarding the original processing steps: The number of nucleated cells in each sample was estimated from the amplification of reference gene primers within the assay. To quantify the absolute abundance of each unique TCRbeta CDR3 rearrangement, sequence reads were collapsed and filtered. For each sample, productive Simpson clonality was calculated as the square root of Simpson's diversity index across productive rearrangements. Held by TCRdb, this immuneACCESS table contains in-frame sequences only and omits some clones. Under half of the omission traces to an unresolved V gene where checked; the cause of the rest is unknown. The DNA was the basis for D and trimming; V, J and clone size are from that table. The sample data list 190,000 or so clones, and more than 85% of these were observed just once. Together, the top ten hold less than 3% of the sample.

The receptor was derived from a young woman with active or convalescent COVID-19. The sample comprised peripheral blood. This sequence uses TRBV19 and TRBJ2-5; 7 central bases correspond to TRBD2. The CDR3 is CASSTPGRDETQYF. Here is the DNA: TGTGCCAGTAGTACCCCGGGGAGGGATGAGACCCAGTACTTC.